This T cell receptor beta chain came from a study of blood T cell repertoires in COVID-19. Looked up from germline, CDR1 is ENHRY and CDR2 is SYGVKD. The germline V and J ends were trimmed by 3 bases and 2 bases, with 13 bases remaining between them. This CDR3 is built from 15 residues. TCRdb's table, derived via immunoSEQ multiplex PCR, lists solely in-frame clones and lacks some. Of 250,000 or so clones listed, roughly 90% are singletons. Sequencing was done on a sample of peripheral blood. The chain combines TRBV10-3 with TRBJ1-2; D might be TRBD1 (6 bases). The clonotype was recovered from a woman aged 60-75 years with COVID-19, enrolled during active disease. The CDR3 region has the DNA TGTGCCATCAGTGATGACAGGAAAGTGAACTATGGCTACACCTTC. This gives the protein CAISDDRKVNYGYTF.